These T cell receptor beta chains were read from a single sample in a study of Ad26.COV2.S vaccination and SARS-CoV-2 variants. The assay was immunoSEQ multiplex PCR, and TCRdb's table has in-frame clones only and misses some. Among about half a million clones listed, about 89% were seen once. Sequenced here: peripheral blood, sampled in a trial of Ad26.COV2.S vaccine versus placebo. These receptors were taken from a person between 18 and 65 years old who received the Ad26.COV2.S COVID-19 vaccine or a placebo. Each CDR3 is given with its conserved first and last residue.

V: TRBV18; CDR3: CASSPKGQGSTDTQYF
V: TRBV13; CDR3: CASSLGQGAITYEQYF
V: TRBV2; CDR3: CASREPHRAGLKRETQYF
V: TRBV12-2; CDR3: CASRLVGLAGDPYEQYF
V: TRBV12-3/TRBV12-4; CDR3: CASRPQGSTEAFF
V: TRBV6-5; CDR3: CASRMTGGREKLFF
V: TRBV5-6; CDR3: CASSYIPGQLYNEQFF
V: TRBV11-2; CDR3: CASSLMSSYNSPLHF
V: TRBV5-1; CDR3: CASSLALNTEAFF
V: TRBV7-3; CDR3: CASSPEGSETGAVEQYF
V: TRBV10-3; CDR3: CAISEGTGAKQPQHF
V: TRBV4-2; CDR3: CASSRLGGPGNTIYF
V: TRBV7-9; CDR3: CASSLLEGPDSPLHF
V: TRBV11-2; CDR3: CASSQYRGGYEQYF
V: TRBV30; CDR3: CAGSRESYEQYF
V: TRBV12-3/TRBV12-4; CDR3: CASQRTMGGELFF
V: TRBV10-3; CDR3: CAIRVSGDNVLTF
V: TRBV11-2; CDR3: CASRDLAGELFF
V: TRBV19; CDR3: CASSIRPTGTEAFF
V: TRBV5-1; CDR3: CASSLARGYGYTF
V: TRBV28; CDR3: CASSLGVQRSLHF
V: TRBV5-1; CDR3: CASSWVTGGVNEQFF
V: TRBV18; CDR3: CASSPPSKGAISYEQYF
V: TRBV28; CDR3: CASTTGGGTDTQYF
V: TRBV6-6; CDR3: CASSYPAGGYEQYF
V: TRBV2; CDR3: CASSPTTGGNQPQHF
V: TRBV7-9; CDR3: CASSSERWGAYSPLHF